The 8 T cell receptor beta chains given below trace back to one sample, sequenced in a study of blood T cell repertoires in COVID-19. Assay used: immunoSEQ multiplex PCR; TCRdb lists only in-frame clones, some missing. The sample contains about 300,000 clones, around 83% of which appear only once. The sequenced sample was peripheral blood. These receptors originate from a woman in her forties or fifties with acute or convalescent COVID-19.

The chain employs TRBV30 and TRBJ1-6; D not resolved. Looked up from germline, CDR1 is GTSNPN and CDR2 is SVGIG (reference sequence). V was pared by 0 bases and J by 7 bases, with 13 bases between. The CDR3 spans 15 residues. CDR3 loop: CAWSVLGGINSPLHF. As DNA, the CDR3 is TGTGCCTGGAGTGTACTAGGCGGGATAAATTCACCCCTCCACTTT.

This clone was found a few times. The chain has TRBV6-6 and TRBJ1-2; 8 positions agree with TRBD1. The CDR3 is made up of 15 amino acids. Germline loops: CDR1 MNHNY, CDR2 SVGAGI (reference sequence). V gave up 2 bases and J gave up 3 bases; unmatched junction bases: 5. This CDR3 is CASSYLGQGDYGYTF. The CDR3 coding sequence is TGTGCCAGCAGTTACCTTGGACAGGGAGACTATGGCTACACCTTC.

The V gene is TRBV6-1, the J gene TRBJ2-2; TRBD2 matches at 8 bases. The V and J ends lost 2 bases and 6 bases, in that order; junction bases with no gene match: 8. Germline V CDR1 and CDR2: MNHNS, SASEGT. The CDR3 is made up of 16 amino acids. CDR3 DNA: TGTGCCAGCAGTGAATTAATAGCGGGATTGGCCGGGGAGCTGTTTTTT. Its protein product is CASSELIAGLAGELFF.

The chain recombines TRBV25-1 with TRBJ2-7; 10 nucleotides line up with TRBD2. The CDR3 totals 14 residues. Germline lookup yields CDR1 MGHDK and CDR2 SYGVNS. V dropped 5 bases and J dropped 3; count of bases not matched to a gene: 4. The CDR3, as DNA: TGTGCCAGCAGTTCGCTAGCGGGGGACTACGAGCAGTACTTC. This translates into CASSSLAGDYEQYF.

The chain combines TRBV28 with TRBJ1-3; weak D call: TRBD1 (5 bases). Germline V CDR1 and CDR2: MDHEN, SYDVKM. The CDR3 extends over 13 amino acids. V shed 6 bases and J shed 1 base, with 7 bases lying between them. The CDR3 DNA sequence: TGTGCCAGCAGGCCAGGGTCTGGAAACACCATATATTTT. This sequence encodes CASRPGSGNTIYF.

The chain carries TRBV3-1 (or the pseudogene TRBV3-2) and TRBJ1-3; TRBD1 matches at 7 bases. Trimming took 5 bases from V and 8 from J; bases not matched to a gene: 6. Germline loops: CDR1 LGHDT, CDR2 YNNKEL (reference sequence). CDR3 length equals 13 residues. The CDR3 DNA reads as TGTGCCAGCAGCTTCGAAGACAGGGACACCATATATTTT. Translating it yields CASSFEDRDTIYF.

This clone was detected only a few times. The rearrangement uses TRBV2 and TRBJ2-5; D is unclear. In germline, CDR1 is SNHLY, CDR2 FYNNEI. V was clipped by 6 bases and J by 5 bases, with 13 bases between them. The CDR3 is made up of 13 amino acids. The CDR3 is CASSFMSEETQYF. As DNA, the CDR3 is TGTGCCAGCAGCTTCATGAGTGAGGAGACCCAGTACTTC.

This clone was seen only a few times. The rearrangement joins TRBV28 to TRBJ1-4; D might be TRBD1 (5 bases). The CDR3 length is 17 residues. From germline, CDR1 is MDHEN and CDR2 SYDVKM. V was pared by 3 bases and J by 6 bases, with 20 bases between. The CDR3, as DNA: TGTGCCAGCAGTTTCAAAGGGGCGTACGGTGTAGATGAAAAACTGTTTTTT. Residues: CASSFKGAYGVDEKLFF.